This is a list of T cell receptor beta chains from one sample in a study of breast tumors, draining lymph nodes, adjacent tissues. Each CDR3 protein is one row after TCRdb ran MiXCR on the multiplex PCR reads. The table includes 150,000 or so distinct CDR3 sequences, about 30% detected once. The sequenced sample consisted of axillary lymph node tissue. The receptor source for this set is a female donor with breast cancer. Some clones in this sample may be carry-over from other donors' samples. Each CDR3 is given with its conserved first and last residue. D genes are given only for firm matches. Only part of the rows carry a size: once, few, many, or a class if the clone is expanded.

d_gene	abundance	v_gene	j_gene	len	CDR3nt	CDR3aa
.	.	TRBV10-3	TRBJ2-1	12	TGTGCCATCGGTGACCAGGGCGGTGAACAGTTCTTC	CAIGDQGGEQFF
.	.	TRBV7-3	TRBJ1-1	13	TGTGCCAGCAGTCGCGGGGGGGGGACTGAAGCTTTCTTT	CASSRGGGTEAFF
.	many	TRBV2	TRBJ2-7	13	TGTGCCAGCAGTGTTGGGGGGTTGGGAGAGCAGTACTTC	CASSVGGLGEQYF
TRBD1	.	TRBV20-1	TRBJ1-3	15	TGCAGTGCTAGAGACTCAGACAGGGGTGGAAACACCATATATTTT	CSARDSDRGGNTIYF
TRBD2	many	TRBV7-2	TRBJ2-1	19	TGTGCCAGCAGCCGGGGAGGGTGGGCTAGCGGGAGAGGAAGGAATGAGCAGTTCTTC	CASSRGGWASGRGRNEQFF
.	.	TRBV30	TRBJ1-2	11	TGTGCCTGGAGTGTGGGTTATGGCTACACCTTC	CAWSVGYGYTF
TRBD2	many	TRBV20-1	TRBJ2-1	18	TGCAGTGCTAGAGGGGGACTAGCGGGCCGGGGCGGGATTTATGAGCAGTTCTTC	CSARGGLAGRGGIYEQFF
.	many	TRBV5-1	TRBJ1-4	13	TGCGCCAGCAGCGACGAAGGTTCGAAGTACCCCTTTTTT	CASSDEGSKYPFF
TRBD1	.	TRBV5-5	TRBJ2-7	13	TGTGCCAGCAGCTCCAGGGGGCCCGACGAGCAGTACTTC	CASSSRGPDEQYF
.	.	TRBV30	TRBJ1-1	16	TGTGCCTGGAGTTCCGATTATACAGGGTCGGGCACTGAAGCTTTCTTT	CAWSSDYTGSGTEAFF
TRBD1	many	TRBV10-1	TRBJ2-3	14	TGCGCCAGCAGTGAGATGGGGACAGCAGATACGCAGTATTTT	CASSEMGTADTQYF
.	many	TRBV2	TRBJ2-5	13	TGTGCCAGCGATGCCGTGGGCGGCGAGACCCAGTACTTC	CASDAVGGETQYF
.	many	TRBV6-1	TRBJ2-5	12	TGTGCCAGCAGTGGAGCTAGAGAGACCCAGTACTTC	CASSGARETQYF
TRBD1	many	TRBV7-2	TRBJ2-1	15	TGTGCCAGCAGCCTTATCAGGGGGCCAAACAATGAGCAGTTCTTC	CASSLIRGPNNEQFF
.	.	TRBV6-5	TRBJ1-1	13	TGTGCCAGCAGAGAGACAGCGAACACTGAAGCTTTCTTT	CASRETANTEAFF
TRBD2	many	TRBV4-1	TRBJ2-1	17	TGCGCCAGCAGCCAAGAAGCGACTAGCGGGATGCACAATGAGCAGTTCTTC	CASSQEATSGMHNEQFF
.	many	TRBV2	TRBJ2-1	13	TGTGCCAGCAGTGCTGGTTGGGCCGATGAGCAGTTCTTC	CASSAGWADEQFF
TRBD1	many	TRBV9	TRBJ2-7	14	TGTGCCAGCAGCGTAGGGCAGGGGGCTTACGAGCAGTACTTC	CASSVGQGAYEQYF
TRBD2	many	TRBV6-7	TRBJ2-7	15	TGTGCCAGCAGTTACCTAAGCGGGAAGGGCTACGAGCAGTACTTC	CASSYLSGKGYEQYF
.	many	TRBV6-2/TRBV6-3	TRBJ1-2	14	TGTGCCAGCAGTTTGGACGCCGCCTACGGTGACTACACCTTC	CASSLDAAYGDYTF
.	many	TRBV19	TRBJ1-4	15	TGTGCCAGTAGCGCGACCCCTACAACTAATGAAAAACTGTTTTTT	CASSATPTTNEKLFF
TRBD1	.	TRBV4-2	TRBJ1-1	14	TGTGCCAGCGGAAAGGGACAGAGCAAAACTGAAGCTTTCTTT	CASGKGQSKTEAFF
.	many	TRBV7-9	TRBJ2-5	15	TGTGCCAGCAGCTCGTTGACCAGGGGTCAAGAGACCCAGTACTTC	CASSSLTRGQETQYF
TRBD1	many	TRBV19	TRBJ2-1	15	TGTGCCACTAGGGGGGACAGGGGGCCCGGGGGTGAGCAGTTCTTC	CATRGDRGPGGEQFF
.	.	TRBV7-3	TRBJ2-2	11	TGTGCCAGCAGCTCCGTAGGGGAGCTGTTTTTT	CASSSVGELFF
TRBD1	many	TRBV6-6	TRBJ2-7	16	TGTGCCAGCAGTTACCCACCGGGACAGGGCTCCCTCGAGCAGTACTTC	CASSYPPGQGSLEQYF
.	many	TRBV3-1	TRBJ1-6	14	TGTGCCAGCAGCCTCAGGGGAGGGGCATCACCCCTCCACTTT	CASSLRGGASPLHF
TRBD1	.	TRBV7-8	TRBJ2-3	11	TGTGCCAGCAGCTCCGGGACAGAGCAGTATTTT	CASSSGTEQYF
TRBD1	many	TRBV12-3/TRBV12-4	TRBJ2-7	15	TGTGCCAGCAGTTTATTCGGGACAGGGACCTACGAGCAGTACTTC	CASSLFGTGTYEQYF
.	many	TRBV24-1	TRBJ2-3	15	TGTGCCACCAGCCCTGCGGCGGGGATCACAGATACGCAGTATTTT	CATSPAAGITDTQYF
.	many	TRBV9	TRBJ1-2	12	TGTGCCAGCAGCGTAGGGCAGGGTAGCTACACCTTC	CASSVGQGSYTF
.	many	TRBV6-1	TRBJ1-6	18	TGTGCCAGCAGTGCCCATGGGAGGAGTCTCGGGAGGAATTCACCCCTCCACTTT	CASSAHGRSLGRNSPLHF
TRBD1	many	TRBV5-1	TRBJ2-2	17	TGCGCCAGCAAGAGACAGGGGACCTTTATGGGGACCGGGGAGCTGTTTTTT	CASKRQGTFMGTGELFF
.	many	TRBV12-3/TRBV12-4	TRBJ2-6	17	TGTGCCAGCAGTTTGGGGCAGGGTAAACGTGGGGCCAACGTCCTGACTTTC	CASSLGQGKRGANVLTF
.	.	TRBV3-1	TRBJ1-6	16	TGTGCCAGCAGCCAAGGAGTCGGGGGGCGTAGTTCACCCCTCCACTTT	CASSQGVGGRSSPLHF
.	many	TRBV6-2/TRBV6-3	TRBJ2-7	12	TGTGCCAGCAGTTCCCGAAGGGGGGAGCAGTACTTC	CASSSRRGEQYF